Given below is one T cell receptor beta chain in context. The sample belongs to a study of response to subunit inactivated influenza vaccine. TCRdb recomputed calls from the RT-PCR reads with MiXCR, one row per CDR3 protein. The table has about 540,000 distinct CDR3 sequences, under 25% seen once. Trimming removed 5 bases from V and 0 bases from J, with 11 bases in between. CDR3 size: 15 residues. These data were also reused for a study on T cells expressing NK-cell markers. That study reports: Synthesis of TCR beta cDNA relied on 5'RACE template switching carrying UMIs. T cells sorted in several experiments were restricted to alpha-beta TCR T cells by an anti-gamma-delta TCR antibody. Of the CD8+ T cells in roughly 6 donors, roughly 1.0-7.5% belonged to dominant NKG2C+ clonotypes. Where a handful of donors were concerned, these clonotypes also led the CD3+CD56-NKG2C+ fraction.

The sample here was CD4+ T cells sorted from PBMCs, taken 11 to 12 days after vaccination. The TCR sequence derives from a man aged 50-60 years who received an inactivated influenza vaccine. V and J are TRBV12-3 or TRBV12-4 and TRBJ1-5, with D perhaps matching TRBD1 (6 bases). In DNA form, the CDR3 reads TGTGCCAGCAGTAGACAGGTTATTAGCAATCAGCCCCAGCATTTT. Its translation: CASSRQVISNQPQHF.